The rows below give T cell receptor beta chains drawn from one sample of a study of CD4 T cells in relation to SARS-CoV-2 and coronaviruses. TCRdb's table, derived via immunoSEQ multiplex PCR, lists solely in-frame clones and lacks some. The sample lists tens of thousands of clones, 92% occurring once. What was sequenced was naive CD4+ T cells from PBMCs. The receptor set was obtained from an adult with COVID-19. The CDR3 runs from the conserved cysteine through the conserved F or W.

v_gene	CDR3aa
TRBV5-5	CASSIPLGQGAYEQFF
TRBV9	CASSVLYTGELFF
TRBV30	CAWNRGSNYGYTF
TRBV5-1	CASSPEGQGIGAFF
TRBV28	CASTWGQGSYEQYF
TRBV27	CASSSRWRDRELYEQYF
TRBV3-1/TRBV3-2	CASSQGSREAFF
TRBV2	CASNRETGGREKLFF
TRBV27	CASSSSGPTPGEQFF
TRBV10-3	CAMRQVGDTGELFF
TRBV19	CASSLKQGYTGELFF
TRBV7-3	CASSLRVGASTDTQYF
TRBV29-1	CSVMTGSYGYTF
TRBV10-3	CAIGIPEGVSTGELFF
TRBV19	CASSTTAGVRTTQYF
TRBV2	CASSEMTRSSETQYF
TRBV9	CASSEGGTIYNEQFF
TRBV27	CASSPGLAGWRGEQYF
TRBV6-5	CASSYSGQGLNYGYTF
TRBV28	CASSFQGARSYGYTF
TRBV5-4	CASSPQALAANTGELFF
TRBV18	CASSRASAQVNYGYTF
TRBV5-1	CASSLSGTGGTEAFF
TRBV28	CAGGEQFF
TRBV7-9	CASSSLARSYNEQFF
TRBV20-1	CSASSVVKREQYF
TRBV10-3	CAISESGVGQPQHF
TRBV28	CASTQAGGDYGYTF
TRBV11-2	CASSFIGLAGGRGELFF
TRBV18	CASSPGRQETQYF
TRBV18	CASSTGQGQNTEAFF
TRBV6-5	CATRTSGTDTQYF
TRBV5-1	CASRYLTDSYNEQFF
TRBV4-1	CASKETSGSNEQFF
TRBV9	CASSVATETEAFF
TRBV9	CASSWSSGRTETQYF
TRBV7-6	CASSFRLAGGLGEQFF
TRBV4-1	CASSQAWVRVTGELFF
TRBV5-1	CASSSSSGRDEQFF
TRBV5-1	CASTIQHGVANEQFF
TRBV30	CAWDFGGRPPAFF
TRBV5-6	CASSLVGTMPTDTQYF
TRBV6-5	CAIRFPNTGELFF
TRBV3-1/TRBV3-2	CASRQGSGRSAKNIQYF
TRBV12-5	CASGLVKRRGPYEQYF
TRBV7-3	CASSSLAGGPYEQFF
TRBV5-4	CASSLPLSSYNEQFF
TRBV18	CASSRSDSYSYEQYF
TRBV30	CAWSPLGGAGQPQHF